Each of the 20 T cell receptor beta chains below was sequenced from the same sample in a study of shared clonotypes between healthy human individuals. Measured with immunoSEQ multiplex PCR; TCRdb has only the in-frame clones, and not every one. This table has 980,000 or so clones, more than 75% appearing once. Sequenced material: memory CD4+ T cells sorted from blood. Subset specified: CD45RA-negative fraction. Receptors were obtained from a man aged 18 to 29 in good health.

V usage is TRBV5-1 and J usage is TRBJ2-3; 7 positions match TRBD1. Germline V lookup: CDR1 SGHRS, CDR2 YFSETQ. The CDR3 runs 15 residues. The V segment lost 4 bases and the J segment 0 bases; nucleotides outside the gene matches: 5. This CDR3 reads CASSARTGSTDTQYF. CDR3 DNA sequence: TGCGCCAGCAGCGCAAGGACAGGAAGCACAGATACGCAGTATTTT.

This sequence joins TRBV6-5 and TRBJ1-5; D not resolved. The germline V gene has CDR1 MNHEY and CDR2 SVGAGI. The V gene lost 9 bases and the J gene lost 0 bases, with 6 bases spanning the gap. CDR3 length: 12 residues. CDR3 in DNA: TGTGCCAGTTGGGTTAGCAATCAGCCCCAGCATTTT. This encodes CASWVSNQPQHF.

A single count supports this clone. The same CDR3 also results from other DNA sequences found in this sample. The chain couples TRBV6-6 to TRBJ1-5; no definite D call. V lost 5 bases and J lost 2, with 7 bases in between. The CDR3 runs to 13 residues. CDR1 is MNHNY and CDR2 is SVGAGI in the germline V gene (reference sequence). The CDR3 DNA reads as TGTGCCAGCAGTACTACAGGCAATCAGCCCCAGCATTTT. This encodes CASSTTGNQPQHF.

The table lists this clone with a count of one. Other nucleotide sequences in the sample specify the same CDR3. V and J are TRBV5-1 and TRBJ1-4; 9 bases align to TRBD1. This CDR3 contains 14 residues. Germline V gives CDR1 SGHRS, CDR2 YFSETQ. V lost 4 bases to trimming and J lost 8 bases; unmatched junction nucleotides: 6. The CDR3 sequence: CASSGGQGNEKLFF. CDR3 nucleotide sequence: TGCGCCAGCAGCGGGGGACAGGGTAACGAAAAACTGTTTTTT.

About this clone itself: A junction boundary mismatches the germline segment, possibly from a read error. CDR3 nucleotide sequence: TGTGCCAGCAGCTTGGTCCAGTACGGGCAGTACTTC. Its protein product is CASSLVQYGQYF. The rearrangement joins TRBV5-8 to TRBJ2-7, with D hard to call. Germline V lookup: CDR1 SGHTS, CDR2 YDEGEE. The CDR3 runs to 12 residues.

Comments on this clone: A far larger clone differs by one base, so this is likely a read error. The rearrangement joins TRBV2 to TRBJ1-6, with 8 nucleotides matching TRBD1. The length of the CDR3 is 16 residues. The germline CDR1 and CDR2 sequences are SNHLY and FYNNEI. CDR3 sequence reads: CVSRAIQGVDNSPLHF. The CDR3 nucleotides are TGTGTCAGCAGAGCAATACAGGGGGTTGACAATTCACCCCTCCACTTT.

This clone was seen more than once but under ten times. V gene TRBV4-3 combines with J gene TRBJ1-3; no definite D call. Deletions cut 0 bases from V and 4 bases from J, with 10 bases between. CDR1 is LGHNA and CDR2 is YSLEER in the germline V gene. The CDR3 is made up of 15 amino acids. The CDR3 region has the DNA TGCGCCAGCAGCCAAGAGGTCGTGCGGGGAAACACCATATATTTT. Protein sequence: CASSQEVVRGNTIYF.

This chain connects TRBV9 to TRBJ2-5; TRBD1 matches at 9 bases. With 2 bases clipped from V and 5 bases from J, the junction kept 4 bases outside the gene matches. There are 14 residues in the CDR3. The germline V gene encodes CDR1 SGDLS and CDR2 YYNGEE. The CDR3 DNA sequence: TGTGCCAGCAGCGTCGACAGGGGGTGGGAGACCCAGTACTTC. Amino acids: CASSVDRGWETQYF.

This clone has only one observation. The chain uses TRBV10-3 and TRBJ1-5, with D possibly TRBD1 on 6 matching bases. CDR1 ENHRY and CDR2 SYGVKD come from the germline V gene. The CDR3 is 14 residues long. Trimming shortened V by 6 bases and J by 4 bases, and 13 bases separated the two germline ends. CDR3 nucleotide sequence: TGTGCCATCAGGAAGGACAGTCCTAATCAGCCCCAGCATTTT. Amino acid sequence: CAIRKDSPNQPQHF.

This clone was observed a single time. J is TRBJ1-1 and V is TRBV7-2; maybe TRBD1 (5 bases). Trimming took 5 bases from V and 6 from J, leaving 13 bases between them. CDR3 length: 13 residues. Germline-derived CDR1 and CDR2 are SGHTA and FQGNSA. CDR3 in amino acids: CASSRIRQSEAFF. The CDR3 DNA reads as TGTGCCAGCAGCCGAATCCGACAGTCTGAAGCTTTCTTT.

The chain uses TRBV10-1 and TRBJ1-1, with a tentative D call TRBD1 (5 bases). Trimming stripped 2 bases from V and 4 bases from J, with 11 bases between. CDR3 length: 14 residues. Germline V gene data show CDR1 as WNHNN and CDR2 as SYGVQD (reference sequence). CDR3 coding DNA: TGCGCCAGCAGTGAGAACCCCGGGGGCACTGAAGCTTTCTTT. Translating gives CASSENPGGTEAFF.

About this clone: Germline is not matched at one junction end, which may reflect a read error. This rearrangement joins TRBV7-7 to TRBJ2-2; TRBD1 matches 7 bases. The CDR3 has 16 amino acids. Per germline, CDR1 SSHAT and CDR2 FNYEAQ (reference sequence). The CDR3 is CASSLASGGRPGELFF. DNA for the CDR3: TGTGCTAGCAGCTTGGCGTCAGGGGGACGGCCCGGGGAGCTGTTTTTT.

This sequence joins TRBV5-1 and TRBJ1-1; tentatively, D is TRBD1 (6 bases). The germline CDR1 and CDR2 sequences are SGHRS and YFSETQ. CDR3 length: 14 residues. The germline V and J ends were trimmed by 4 bases and 2 bases, with 12 bases remaining between them. The CDR3 is CASSPTGVNTEAFF. The CDR3 bases are TGCGCCAGCAGCCCGACAGGCGTTAACACTGAAGCTTTCTTT. The variable domain in full, completed from reference TRBV5-1 and TRBJ1-1, reads KAGVTQTPRYLIKTRGQQVTLSCSPISGHRSVSWYQQTPGQGLQFLFEYFSETQRNKGNFPGRFSGRQFSNSRSEMNVSTLELGDSALYLCASSPTGVNTEAFFGQGTRLTVV.

The chain joins TRBV30 to TRBJ1-2; maybe TRBD1 (5 bases). Germline V gene sequence: CDR1 GTSNPN, CDR2 SVGIG (reference sequence). The CDR3 is 14 amino acids. V lost 4 bases to trimming and J lost 8 bases, with 20 bases between them. In DNA, the CDR3 is TGTGCCTGGAACGGAGACAGTTGGTTTGACGGCTACACCTTC. Protein: CAWNGDSWFDGYTF.

This clone was counted only a few times. This chain connects TRBV6-5 to TRBJ1-1, with TRBD1 matching 7 bases. This CDR3 region has 13 residues. Germline V gene sequence: CDR1 MNHEY, CDR2 SVGAGI. V gave up 8 bases and J gave up 1 base; unmatched junction bases: 4. The CDR3 DNA follows: TGTGCCAGCCAAAGGACAGGGAACACTGAAGCTTTCTTT. It codes for CASQRTGNTEAFF.

The V and J genes are TRBV18 and TRBJ1-1, with a tentative D call TRBD1 (5 bases). The CDR3 runs 13 residues. Germline V gene sequence: CDR1 KGHSH, CDR2 LQKENI. V lost 4 bases and J 1 base, leaving 7 bases between the germline ends. This CDR3 is CASSRGGNTEAFF. The DNA for the CDR3 is TGTGCCAGCTCACGTGGGGGGAACACTGAAGCTTTCTTT.

In this sample, this clone turned up once. This sequence joins TRBV11-3 and TRBJ2-7; no clear D gene. The germline V and J ends were trimmed by 1 base and 0 bases, with 10 bases remaining between them. The germline gives CDR1 SGHNT, CDR2 YENEEA. The CDR3 has 15 residues. CDR3 DNA: TGTGCCAGCAGCTTAGGACTGATCAGCTCCTACGAGCAGTACTTC. Amino acids: CASSLGLISSYEQYF.

The chain recombines TRBV9 with TRBJ2-7; TRBD2 agrees at 8 bases. The V gene's germline CDR1 is SGDLS and CDR2 YYNGEE. With 6 bases clipped from V and 4 bases from J, the junction kept 9 bases outside the gene matches. This CDR3 is built from 14 residues. CDR3 in DNA: TGTGCCAGCACCCCGAGGGCTAGCGGGTACGAGCAGTACTTC. Translated: CASTPRASGYEQYF.

This clone occurred a few times. The chain uses TRBV21-1 and TRBJ1-2; the listed D gene, TRBD1, was not tested against the DNA. TRBV21-1 is classified as a pseudogene. CDR3 size: 11 residues. CDR3 amino acids: CASSPGQGTFF. CDR3 in DNA: TGTGCCAGCAGCCCGGGACAGGGGACCTTCTTC.

The chain uses TRBV4-1 and TRBJ1-3; D is ambiguous. The V end lost 1 base, the J end lost 2 bases, and 6 bases lay between the germline ends. Germline CDR1 is MGHRA and CDR2 is YSYEKL. This CDR3 has 14 residues. CDR3 amino acids: CASSQGFPGNTIYF. As DNA, the CDR3 is TGCGCCAGCAGCCAAGGATTCCCTGGAAACACCATATATTTT.